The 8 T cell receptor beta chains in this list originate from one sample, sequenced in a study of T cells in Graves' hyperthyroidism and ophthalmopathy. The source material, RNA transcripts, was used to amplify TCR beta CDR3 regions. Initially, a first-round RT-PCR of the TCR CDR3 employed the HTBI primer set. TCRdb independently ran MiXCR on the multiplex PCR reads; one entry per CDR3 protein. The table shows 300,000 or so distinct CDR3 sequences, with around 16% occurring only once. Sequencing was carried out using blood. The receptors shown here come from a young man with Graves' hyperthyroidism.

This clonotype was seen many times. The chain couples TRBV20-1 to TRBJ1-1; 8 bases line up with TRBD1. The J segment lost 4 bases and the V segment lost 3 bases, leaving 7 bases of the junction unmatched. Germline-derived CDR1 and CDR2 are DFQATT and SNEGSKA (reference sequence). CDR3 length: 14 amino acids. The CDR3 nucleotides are TGCAGTGCTAGCCAGGGGGCGCAGGGCACTGAAGCTTTCTTT. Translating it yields CSASQGAQGTEAFF.

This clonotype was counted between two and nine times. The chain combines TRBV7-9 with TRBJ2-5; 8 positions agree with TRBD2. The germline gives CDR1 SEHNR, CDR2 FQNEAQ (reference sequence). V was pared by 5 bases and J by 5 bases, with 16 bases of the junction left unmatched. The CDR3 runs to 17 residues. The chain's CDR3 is CASSLGTGLGGTETQYF. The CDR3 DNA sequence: TGTGCCAGCAGCCTAGGAACGGGACTAGGGGGGACCGAGACCCAGTACTTC. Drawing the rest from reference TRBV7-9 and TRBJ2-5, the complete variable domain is DTGVSQNPRHKITKRGQNVTFRCDPISEHNRLYWYRQTLGQGPEFLTYFQNEAQLEKSRLLSDRFSAERPKGSFSTLEIQRTEQGDSAMYLCASSLGTGLGGTETQYFGPGTRLLVL.

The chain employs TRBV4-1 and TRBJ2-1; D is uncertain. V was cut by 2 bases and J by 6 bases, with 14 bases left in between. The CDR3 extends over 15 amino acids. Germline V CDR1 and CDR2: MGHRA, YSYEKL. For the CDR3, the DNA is TGCGCCAGCAGCCAAAGGGTCTTGGAGCGCAATGAGCAGTTCTTC. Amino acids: CASSQRVLERNEQFF.

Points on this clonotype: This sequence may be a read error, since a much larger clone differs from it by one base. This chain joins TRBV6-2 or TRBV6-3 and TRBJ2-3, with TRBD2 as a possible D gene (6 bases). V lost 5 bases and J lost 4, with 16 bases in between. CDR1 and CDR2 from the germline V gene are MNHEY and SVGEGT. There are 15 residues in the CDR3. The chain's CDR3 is CASSTVGGGADTQYF. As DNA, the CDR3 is TGTGCCAGCAGTACGGTTGGGGGAGGCGCAGATACGCAGTATTTT.

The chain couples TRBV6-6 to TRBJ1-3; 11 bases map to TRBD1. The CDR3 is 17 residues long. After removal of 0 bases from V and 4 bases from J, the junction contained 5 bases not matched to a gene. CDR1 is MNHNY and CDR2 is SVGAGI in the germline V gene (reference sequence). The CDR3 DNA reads TGTGCCAGCAGTTACTCAGGGGGACAGGGGGGAGGAAACACCATATATTTT. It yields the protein CASSYSGGQGGGNTIYF.

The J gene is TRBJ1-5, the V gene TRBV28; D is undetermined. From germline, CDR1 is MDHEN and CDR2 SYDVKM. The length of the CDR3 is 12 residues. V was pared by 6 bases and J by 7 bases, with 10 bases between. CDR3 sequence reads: CASSPVDQPQHF. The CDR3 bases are TGTGCCAGCAGCCCGGTGGACCAGCCCCAGCATTTT.

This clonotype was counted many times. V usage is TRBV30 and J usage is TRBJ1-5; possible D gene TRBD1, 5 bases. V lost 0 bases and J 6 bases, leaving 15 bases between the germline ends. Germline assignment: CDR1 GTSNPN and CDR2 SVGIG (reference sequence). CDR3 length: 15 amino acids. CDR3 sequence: CAWSVGAGNGQPQHF. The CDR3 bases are TGTGCCTGGAGTGTAGGGGCAGGGAATGGTCAGCCCCAGCATTTT.

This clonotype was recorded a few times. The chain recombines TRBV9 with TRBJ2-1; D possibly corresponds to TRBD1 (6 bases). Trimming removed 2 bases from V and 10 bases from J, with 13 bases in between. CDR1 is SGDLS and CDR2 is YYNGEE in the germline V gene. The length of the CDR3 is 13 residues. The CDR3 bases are TGTGCCAGCAGCGTTACGACGCAGGGGGAGCAGTTCTTC. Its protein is CASSVTTQGEQFF.